This is a list of T cell receptor beta chains from one sample in a study of shared clonotypes between healthy human individuals. Data came from immunoSEQ multiplex PCR; TCRdb stores just in-frame clones and leaves some out. The sample carries 2,500,000 or so clones, roughly 93% recorded once. Sequencing was performed on naive CD4+ T cells from PBMCs. The receptors were gathered from a man younger than 35 in good health. Some clones in this sample may be carry-over from other donors' samples. The CDR3 runs from the conserved cysteine through the conserved F or W. D genes are given only for firm matches. Clone size is shown for a subset of rows, as once, few, many or a class of expanded clone.

TGTGCCAGCAGTTTTACCGGGACAGGGGGCTACGAGCAGTACTTC CASSFTGTGGYEQYF TRBD1 TRBJ2-7 TRBV6-6 NA
TGTGCCAGCAGCCATAGCTCTGGAAACACCATATATTTT CASSHSSGNTIYF NA TRBJ1-3 TRBV11-2 NA
TGTGCCAGCAGGCGCCGGGAGGGAAGAGGGACAGATACGCAGTATTTT CASRRREGRGTDTQYF TRBD2 TRBJ2-3 TRBV2 NA
TGTGCCAGCACCCAGGGGTCAAGTGGAAACACCATATATTTT CASTQGSSGNTIYF NA TRBJ1-3 TRBV7-2 once
TGTGCCAGCAGGCCCTTAGCGGGACCCACCGGGGAGCTGTTTTTT CASRPLAGPTGELFF TRBD2 TRBJ2-2 TRBV14 NA
TGTGCCAGCAGAGAGCGGGATCGAGGAAAAGAGACCCAGTACTTC CASRERDRGKETQYF TRBD2 TRBJ2-5 TRBV2 NA
TGTGCCAGCAGCTTCATGACGGGGAACACTGAAGCTTTCTTT CASSFMTGNTEAFF NA TRBJ1-1 TRBV7-8 NA
TGCGCCAGCAGCAGACCGGAGAGGGGCAGGGATACGCAGTATTTT CASSRPERGRDTQYF NA TRBJ2-3 TRBV5-1 NA
TGTGCCAGCAGTCGACTGGGGTCCGGGGATACGCAGTATTTT CASSRLGSGDTQYF NA TRBJ2-3 TRBV7-2 NA
TGTGCCACTTCGGACAGGAACCCTTACAATGAGCAGTTCTTC CATSDRNPYNEQFF TRBD1 TRBJ2-1 TRBV10-3 NA
TGCAGCGGTGGGACTATCTACGAGCAGTACTTC CSGGTIYEQYF TRBD2 TRBJ2-7 TRBV29-1 NA
TGTGCCAGCGGACAGGGGGCGGGAGATACGCAGTATTTT CASGQGAGDTQYF TRBD1 TRBJ2-3 TRBV7-3 NA
TGTGCCAGCAGTGAAAGGGCTAGCGGCTACAATGAGCAGTTCTTC CASSERASGYNEQFF TRBD2 TRBJ2-1 TRBV6-1 NA
TGCGCCAGCAGCTTGGAAGGACGGCGGGACACTGAAGCTTTCTTT CASSLEGRRDTEAFF NA TRBJ1-1 TRBV5-1 NA
TGTGCCAGCAGCTTATTCGGTCCTGGGACAGACACCGGGGAGCTGTTTTTT CASSLFGPGTDTGELFF TRBD1 TRBJ2-2 TRBV7-2 once
TGCGCCAGCAGCCAAGATGCCACTCCCTACGGGAGACAAAGGGAGTATTTT CASSQDATPYGRQREYF NA TRBJ2-3 TRBV4-1 NA
TGCGCCAGCAGCCGACCTGACGGGGCCGGGGAGCTGTTTTTT CASSRPDGAGELFF NA TRBJ2-2 TRBV5-1 NA
TGCAGCGCCTCCGGACAGGGGAACGTCGAGCAGTACTTC CSASGQGNVEQYF TRBD1 TRBJ2-7 TRBV29-1 NA
TGTGCCAGCAGTTCACTAGCGGGAGCCCACAATGAGCAGTTCTTC CASSSLAGAHNEQFF TRBD2 TRBJ2-1 TRBV7-3 NA
TGCGCCAGCAGCTTTGGCGCACACAACACCGGGGAGCTGTTTTTT CASSFGAHNTGELFF NA TRBJ2-2 TRBV5-1 NA
TGTGCCAGCAGGGTCATCGCGGGGGGTGCCTACGAGCAGTACTTC CASRVIAGGAYEQYF TRBD2 TRBJ2-7 TRBV27 NA
TGTGCCAGCAGTTTATCCAACCCCCCCTTACGTCGGGGAAAACTGTTTTTT CASSLSNPPLRRGKLFF NA TRBJ1-4 TRBV28 NA
TGTGCCAGCAGCTCCGGGCCCCAGGAGACCCAGTACTTC CASSSGPQETQYF NA TRBJ2-5 TRBV7-8 NA
TGTGCCAGCAGCGGGGACTTGGGTGGGACTGAAGCTTTCTTT CASSGDLGGTEAFF NA TRBJ1-1 TRBV5-6 NA
TGTGCCAGCAGCTTAATACAGGGACTCTCCTACGAGCAGTACTTC CASSLIQGLSYEQYF NA TRBJ2-7 TRBV7-2 NA
TGTGCCAGCAGTCCCAGCGGAGAAACCTACAATGAGCAGTTCTTC CASSPSGETYNEQFF NA TRBJ2-1 TRBV6-5 NA
TGTGCCAGTAGTATTTCGGGGGCGAACGCTGAAGCTTTCTTT CASSISGANAEAFF NA TRBJ1-1 TRBV19 NA
TGTGCCAGCAGCTCAGGACCGGGAAACACTGAAGCTTTCTTT CASSSGPGNTEAFF NA TRBJ1-1 TRBV7-2 once